The sequence of this T cell receptor beta chain was determined in a study of cytomegalovirus exposure and HLA in healthy donors. For the study at large: Earlier results showed roughly 120 million unique TCR beta sequences derived from some 180 million T cells. Among the roughly 400 genotyped donors, around 85% were placed in the Caucasian-associated ancestry cluster.

Each donor was nominally healthy when sampled (though unrecorded immune exposures were likely). Germline loops: CDR1 SEHNR, CDR2 FQNEAQ (reference sequence). This CDR3 region has 15 residues. V lost 3 bases and J lost 2, with 11 bases in between. Both 60 Vbeta primers and 13 Jbeta primers went into the PCR. The table came from immunoSEQ multiplex PCR; TCRdb's copy has only in-frame clones and leaves some out. The repertoire holds roughly 130,000 clones, with 80% as singletons. The receptor comes from a male donor in good health and CMV-seronegative. The J gene is TRBJ2-1, the V gene TRBV7-9; a weak D match, TRBD2 (6 bases). Input material: PBMCs. The CDR3 nucleotides read TGTGCCAGCAGCTTCAGGCGGGAACCCTACAATGAGCAGTTCTTC. Translated: CASSFRREPYNEQFF.